The 6 T cell receptor beta chains in this list originate from one sample, sequenced in a study of blood T cell repertoires in COVID-19. TCRdb's table, derived via immunoSEQ multiplex PCR, lists solely in-frame clones and lacks some. The sample lists around 130,000 clones; roughly nine tenths were seen once. Sequencing was carried out using peripheral blood. Receptors were obtained from a man between 60 and 75 years old with COVID-19, enrolled during active disease.

This clone was seen once. This rearrangement joins TRBV10-3 to TRBJ1-3; 8 positions agree with TRBD1. The ends lost 4 bases at V and 4 bases at J; junction bases unmatched: 3. This CDR3 has 14 amino acids. In germline, CDR1 is ENHRY, CDR2 SYGVKD. The CDR3, as DNA: TGTGCCATCAGTGGGACAGGGAAGGGAAACACCATATATTTT. It is translated as CAISGTGKGNTIYF.

The chain has TRBV7-6 and TRBJ1-1, with D tentatively TRBD1 (5 bases). V was cut by 5 bases and J by 7 bases, with 23 bases left in between. This CDR3 is built from 16 residues. The V gene's germline CDR1 is SGHVS and CDR2 FNYEAQ. The CDR3 DNA sequence: TGTGCCAGCAGCCATTTTACAGGATACTCGAACCTTGAAGCTTTCTTT. It specifies CASSHFTGYSNLEAFF.

The V and J genes are TRBV28 and TRBJ2-1, with a weak D call TRBD1 (6 bases). CDR1 is MDHEN and CDR2 is SYDVKM in the germline V gene. Trimming pared 5 bases from V and 12 bases from J, leaving 14 bases between. The CDR3 has 12 amino acids. In DNA form, the CDR3 reads TGTGCCAGCAGTCTCTACAGGGAAAGGCAGTTCTTC. Translated: CASSLYRERQFF.

The chain uses TRBV3-1 (or the pseudogene TRBV3-2) and TRBJ2-7; possible D gene TRBD2, 6 bases. Trimming cost V 4 bases and J 0 bases, with 16 bases left between them. Germline CDR1 LGHDT, CDR2 YNNKEL (reference sequence). This CDR3 is built from 16 residues. The CDR3 sequence is CASSPTGGTGSYEQYF. In DNA, the CDR3 is TGTGCCAGCAGCCCCACCGGAGGGACTGGCTCCTACGAGCAGTACTTC.

This sequence joins TRBV2 and TRBJ1-6; 8 nucleotides match TRBD1. V lost 9 bases, J lost 8 bases, and 6 bases stayed unmatched. CDR3 length: 13 residues. Germline CDR1 is SNHLY and CDR2 is FYNNEI. The CDR3 spells CARNRGTDSPLHF. The CDR3, as DNA: TGTGCCAGAAACAGGGGGACGGATTCACCCCTCCACTTT.

This rearrangement joins TRBV5-4 to TRBJ1-2, with D possibly being TRBD1 (6 bases). The germline V gene encodes CDR1 SGHNT and CDR2 YYREEE (reference sequence). This CDR3 is 15 amino acids long. The ends were cut back, 4 bases at V and 2 bases at J, with 15 bases in the middle. The CDR3 DNA sequence: TGTGCCAGCAGCCGCTTTGGGCAGGGGAACTATGGCTACACCTTC. It specifies CASSRFGQGNYGYTF.